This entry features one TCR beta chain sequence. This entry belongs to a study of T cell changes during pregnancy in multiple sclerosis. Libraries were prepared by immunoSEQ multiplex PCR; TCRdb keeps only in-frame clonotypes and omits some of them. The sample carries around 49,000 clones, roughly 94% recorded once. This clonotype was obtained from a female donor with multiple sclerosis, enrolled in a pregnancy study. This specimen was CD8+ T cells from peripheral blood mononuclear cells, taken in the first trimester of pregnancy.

The CDR3: CASSLSRGSNQPQHF. The DNA for the CDR3 is TGTGCCAGCAGTTTATCACGGGGAAGCAATCAGCCCCAGCATTTT. V usage is TRBV27 and J usage is TRBJ1-5, with D unclear. V gave up 0 bases and J gave up 1 base, with 7 bases separating them. Germline CDR1 MNHEY, CDR2 SMNVEV (reference sequence). The CDR3 covers 15 residues.